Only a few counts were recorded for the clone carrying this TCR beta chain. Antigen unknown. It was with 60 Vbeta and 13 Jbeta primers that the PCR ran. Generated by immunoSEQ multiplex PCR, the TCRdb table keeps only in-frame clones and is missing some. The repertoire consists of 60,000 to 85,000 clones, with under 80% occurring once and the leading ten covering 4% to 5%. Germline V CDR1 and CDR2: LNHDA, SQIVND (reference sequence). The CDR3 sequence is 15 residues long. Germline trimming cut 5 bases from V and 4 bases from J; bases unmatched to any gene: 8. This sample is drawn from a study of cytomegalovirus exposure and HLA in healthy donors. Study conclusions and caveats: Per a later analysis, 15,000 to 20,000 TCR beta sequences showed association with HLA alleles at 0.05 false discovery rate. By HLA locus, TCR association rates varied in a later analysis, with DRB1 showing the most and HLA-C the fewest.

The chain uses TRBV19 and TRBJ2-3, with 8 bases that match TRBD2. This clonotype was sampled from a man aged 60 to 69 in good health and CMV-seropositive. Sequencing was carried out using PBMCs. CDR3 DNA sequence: TGTGCCAGTAGTTCAATAGCGGGATTCCCAGATACGCAGTATTTT. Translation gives CASSSIAGFPDTQYF.